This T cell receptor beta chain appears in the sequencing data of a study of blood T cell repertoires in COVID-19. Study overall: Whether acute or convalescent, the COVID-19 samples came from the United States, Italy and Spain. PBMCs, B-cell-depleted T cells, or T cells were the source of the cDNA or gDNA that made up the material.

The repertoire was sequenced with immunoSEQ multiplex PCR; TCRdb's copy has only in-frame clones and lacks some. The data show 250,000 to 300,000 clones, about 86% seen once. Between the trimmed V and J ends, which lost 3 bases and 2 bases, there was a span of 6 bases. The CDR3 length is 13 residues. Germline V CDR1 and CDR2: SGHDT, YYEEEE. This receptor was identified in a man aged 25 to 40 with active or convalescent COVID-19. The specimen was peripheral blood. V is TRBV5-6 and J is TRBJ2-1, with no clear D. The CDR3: CASSYQAYNEQFF. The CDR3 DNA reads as TGTGCCAGCAGCTACCAGGCCTACAATGAGCAGTTCTTC.